The next 14 T cell receptor beta chains were all read from a single sample in a study of CD8 T cells in ankylosing spondylitis. MiXCR, run by TCRdb on the 5' RACE reads, gives a single entry per CDR3 protein. The table lists 150,000 or so distinct CDR3 sequences, 25% to 35% of them singletons. Material for sequencing was synovial fluid, either unsorted or a sorted T cell fraction (not recorded which). The origin of the receptors is a male donor with ankylosing spondylitis.

At least ten counts were recorded for this clonotype. The chain's CDR3 is CSAREAGSGANVLTF. CDR3 coding DNA: TGCAGTGCTAGAGAGGCGGGCTCTGGGGCCAACGTCCTGACTTTC. The chain links TRBV20-1 to TRBJ2-6; D may be TRBD2 (5 bases). V was cut by 0 bases and J by 0 bases, with 6 bases left in between. In germline, CDR1 is DFQATT, CDR2 SNEGSKA (reference sequence). The CDR3 loop spans 15 amino acids.

The chain combines TRBV24-1 with TRBJ2-3; 9 bases fit TRBD1. The CDR3 consists of 16 residues. After removal of 3 bases from V and 1 base from J, the junction contained 4 bases not matched to a gene. Germline lookup yields CDR1 KGHDR and CDR2 SFDVKD. CDR3 nucleotide sequence: TGTGCCACCAGTGATCCGGGACAGGGTCGCACAGATACGCAGTATTTT. Amino acid sequence: CATSDPGQGRTDTQYF.

This clonotype was observed at least ten times. The gene calls are TRBV6-1 and TRBJ2-1; D ambiguous. This CDR3 comprises 16 residues. CDR1 and CDR2 (germline): MNHNS, SASEGT. Trimming stripped 7 bases from V and 4 bases from J, with 20 bases between. The CDR3 is CASTSPSGGRYNEQFF. The CDR3 DNA follows: TGTGCCAGCACCAGCCCCTCCGGTGGCAGGTACAATGAGCAGTTCTTC.

This clonotype was picked up a small number of times. This sequence joins TRBV20-1 and TRBJ1-2; no definite D call. Trimming cost V 6 bases and J 6 bases, with 17 bases left between them. There are 13 residues in the CDR3. Germline CDR1 reads DFQATT; CDR2 reads SNEGSKA (reference sequence). CDR3 sequence reads: CSAALQLSNGYTF. Written as DNA, the CDR3 is TGCAGTGCCGCACTTCAGCTTTCTAATGGCTACACCTTC.

This clonotype was found a few times. CDR3 residues: CASSHSYNEQFF. The CDR3 DNA sequence: TGTGCCAGCTCTCACTCCTACAATGAGCAGTTCTTC. The V call is TRBV3-1, the J call TRBJ2-1; D unresolved. The CDR3 spans 12 residues. Germline CDR1 is LGHDT and CDR2 is YNNKEL (reference sequence). The V end was cut by 8 bases, the J end by 0 bases, with 5 bases between.

The chain combines TRBV4-1 with TRBJ2-2; TRBD2 might be the D (7 bases). From germline, CDR1 is MGHRA and CDR2 YSYEKL. The CDR3 extends over 17 amino acids. Trimming stripped 1 base from V and 1 base from J, with 13 bases between. The DNA for the CDR3 is TGCGCCAGCAGCCAAGGGTGGGGGGGCGTGAACACCGGGGAGCTGTTTTTT. This translates into CASSQGWGGVNTGELFF.

This clonotype was detected ten times or more. The chain links TRBV3-1 to TRBJ2-1, with 13 bases aligning to TRBD2. V lost 4 bases and J lost 9; bases outside the gene matches: 12. CDR3 length equals 17 residues. Germline-derived CDR1 and CDR2 are LGHDT and YNNKEL (reference sequence). For the CDR3, the DNA is TGTGCCAGCAGCCCTACAGGCACTAGCGGGGGGGCCGGTGAGCAGTTCTTC. Translated, it gives CASSPTGTSGGAGEQFF.

This clonotype was counted between two and nine times. The chain combines TRBV6-2 or TRBV6-3 with TRBJ2-1; 11 bases agree with TRBD2. J was trimmed by 8 bases and V by 7 bases; bases with no gene match: 10. The CDR3 has 15 residues. Germline assignment: CDR1 MNHEY and CDR2 SVGEGT. The CDR3 loop reads CASKQHTSGSDEQFF. DNA of the CDR3: TGTGCCAGCAAACAGCATACTAGCGGGAGCGATGAGCAGTTCTTC.

The V call is TRBV12-3 or TRBV12-4, the J call TRBJ2-7; the D is unclear. This CDR3 is built from 13 residues. Trimming removed 6 bases from V and 0 bases from J, with 9 bases in between. CDR3 bases: TGTGCCAGCAGCCGGATTAACTCCTACGAGCAGTACTTC. This codes for CASSRINSYEQYF.

This clonotype showed up just a few times. The V and J genes are TRBV20-1 and TRBJ2-7, with 9 bases lining up with TRBD2. The germline CDR1 and CDR2 sequences are DFQATT and SNEGSKA (reference sequence). CDR3 size: 13 residues. CDR3 sequence reads: CSTGTSPSYEQYF. The CDR3 DNA is TGCAGCACCGGGACTAGCCCCTCCTACGAGCAGTACTTC.

The sample holds a few counts of this clonotype. The J gene is TRBJ2-1, the V gene TRBV10-3, with 7 bases identical to TRBD2. The CDR3 consists of 13 residues. J lost 5 bases, V lost 4 bases, and 2 bases had no gene match. Germline V gene lookup returns CDR1 ENHRY and CDR2 SYGVKD. The CDR3 here is CAISGGSDNEQFF. The CDR3 coding sequence is TGTGCCATCAGTGGCGGGAGCGACAATGAGCAGTTCTTC.

This clonotype was counted ten times or more. The chain's CDR3 is CSARANSGRADTQYF. As DNA, the CDR3 is TGCAGTGCTAGAGCTAATAGCGGGAGGGCGGATACGCAGTATTTT. The chain recombines TRBV20-1 with TRBJ2-3, with 11 bases fitting TRBD2. The ends lost 1 base at V and 6 bases at J; junction bases unmatched: 6. CDR3 length: 15 residues. Germline CDR1 and CDR2: DFQATT and SNEGSKA (reference sequence).

This clonotype came up many times. CDR3 amino acids: CASSLSLGGNTEAFF. The CDR3 DNA is TGTGCCAGCAGTTTATCCCTGGGGGGGAACACTGAAGCTTTCTTT. The chain uses TRBV28 and TRBJ1-1; maybe TRBD1 (5 bases). V was trimmed by 1 base and J by 1 base, leaving 10 bases between them. The CDR3 loop spans 15 amino acids. The germline V gene encodes CDR1 MDHEN and CDR2 SYDVKM.

This clonotype showed up many times. V is TRBV7-3 and J is TRBJ2-1; 7 bases agree with TRBD2. V lost 3 bases, J lost 4 bases, and 6 bases stayed unmatched. The CDR3 has 15 amino acids. CDR1 and CDR2 from the germline V gene are SGHTA and FQGTGA. The CDR3 DNA follows: TGTGCCAGCAGCTTGGGGGGGAGCGCATACAATGAGCAGTTCTTC. As protein: CASSLGGSAYNEQFF. The full variable domain, rest sourced from reference TRBV7-3 and TRBJ2-1, is GAGVSQTPSNKVTEKGKYVELRCDPISGHTALYWYRQSLGQGPEFLIYFQGTGAADDSGLPNDRFFAVRPEGSVSTLKIQRTERGDSAVYLCASSLGGSAYNEQFFGPGTRLTVL.